A selection of T cell receptor beta chains follows, all from one sample in a study of T cells in Graves' hyperthyroidism and ophthalmopathy. MiXCR, run by TCRdb on the multiplex PCR reads, gives a single entry per CDR3 protein. The sample yields about 400,000 distinct CDR3 sequences, around a quarter seen once. The sequencing input was blood. Source of these receptors: a man aged 50-59 years with Graves' hyperthyroidism. CDR3s include the opening cysteine and the closing phenylalanine or tryptophan. D genes are given only for firm matches. Size is stated for part of the rows, as once, few or many counts, or as a class when the clone is expanded.

>TRBJ1-2|few|.|TRBV6-1
CASAGDYGYTF
TGTGCCAGCGCTGGGGACTATGGCTACACCTTC
>TRBJ2-3|.|.|TRBV4-1
CASSQDNGPRTQYF
TGCGCCAGCAGCCAAGATAATGGGCCCCGAACGCAGTATTTT
>TRBJ2-1|few|.|TRBV12-3/TRBV12-4
CASSPDRPSQFF
TGTGCCAGCAGTCCCGACAGGCCGTCGCAGTTCTTC
>TRBJ1-2|.|.|TRBV12-3/TRBV12-4
CASGDGYGYTF
TGTGCCAGTGGGGACGGTTATGGCTACACCTTC
>TRBJ2-3|.|TRBD2|TRBV11-3
CASSLFAGTRPDTQYF
TGTGCCAGCAGCCTCTTCGCCGGGACTAGACCAGATACGCAGTATTTT
>TRBJ1-1|.|.|TRBV4-1
CASSPGTNLEAFF
TGCGCCAGCAGCCCAGGGACTAACCTTGAAGCTTTCTTT
>TRBJ2-3|.|.|TRBV9
CASSVAIKSGAGDTQYF
TGTGCCAGCAGCGTAGCTATAAAGTCAGGGGCGGGGGATACGCAGTATTTT
>TRBJ2-1|.|TRBD2|TRBV28
CATSTSPSGSREQFF
TGTGCCACCAGTACAAGCCCTAGCGGGAGCCGGGAGCAGTTCTTC
>TRBJ2-3|few|TRBD2|TRBV7-9
CASSPRLSSGTRRDTQYF
TGTGCCAGCAGCCCCCGGCTTAGTAGCGGGACGCGGCGAGATACGCAGTATTTT
>TRBJ2-5|many|.|TRBV12-3/TRBV12-4
CASSRPGLQETQYF
TGTGCCAGCAGTCGTCCTGGGCTGCAAGAGACCCAGTACTTC
>TRBJ2-1|many|.|TRBV5-1
CASSLGPQENEQFF
TGCGCCAGCAGTCTGGGGCCCCAGGAAAATGAGCAGTTCTTC
>TRBJ2-3|many|.|TRBV29-1
CSVERPTDTQYF
TGCAGCGTTGAGAGACCCACAGATACGCAGTATTTT
>TRBJ2-5|few|TRBD1|TRBV7-2
CASSLRSGGQETQYF
TGTGCCAGCAGCTTAAGATCAGGGGGACAAGAGACCCAGTACTTC
>TRBJ2-7|few|TRBD2|TRBV7-9
CASSLADSSSYEQYF
TGTGCCAGCAGCCTAGCGGATTCTAGCTCCTACGAGCAGTACTTC
>TRBJ1-1|.|.|TRBV6-6
CASSYSPRSNTEAFF
TGTGCCAGCAGTTACTCCCCTAGATCGAACACTGAAGCTTTCTTT
>TRBJ2-5|.|.|TRBV18
CASSPRDTLEETQYF
TGTGCCAGCTCACCCCGGGACACCCTCGAGGAGACCCAGTACTTC
>TRBJ1-6|.|TRBD1|TRBV11-2
CASSPLDRDNSPLHF
TGTGCCAGCAGCCCCCTGGACAGGGACAATTCACCCCTCCACTTT
>TRBJ2-5|few|TRBD2|TRBV6-1
CASSGGGGGQETQYF
TGTGCCAGCAGTGGGGGGGGCGGGGGGCAAGAGACCCAGTACTTC
>TRBJ2-7|few|TRBD2|TRBV12-3/TRBV12-4
CASSLLAGDYEQYF
TGTGCCAGCAGTTTACTAGCGGGAGACTACGAGCAGTACTTC
>TRBJ2-7|many|TRBD1|TRBV3-1
CASSAGPGGYEQYF
TGTGCCAGCAGCGCCGGTCCAGGGGGCTACGAGCAGTACTTC
>TRBJ2-7|few|TRBD1|TRBV7-6
CASSRTPGQGEYEQYF
TGTGCCAGCAGCCGCACCCCGGGACAGGGGGAATACGAGCAGTACTTC
>TRBJ2-7|few|TRBD2|TRBV12-5
CASGLGTSSYEQYF
TGTGCTAGTGGTTTGGGGACTAGCTCCTACGAGCAGTACTTC
>TRBJ2-2|.|TRBD2|TRBV12-3/TRBV12-4
CASSAPGTSGRFNGELFF
TGTGCCAGCAGTGCCCCCGGGACTAGCGGGAGATTTAACGGGGAGCTGTTTTTT
>TRBJ2-3|few|TRBD2|TRBV5-4
CASSQSGRAGTDTQYF
TGTGCCAGCAGCCAGAGCGGGAGGGCGGGCACAGATACGCAGTATTTT
>TRBJ2-7|few|TRBD2|TRBV6-1
CASSSSGRPYEQYF
TGTGCCAGCAGTTCGAGCGGGAGGCCCTACGAGCAGTACTTC
>TRBJ2-5|many|TRBD1|TRBV28
CASSGLQGAGETQYF
TGTGCCAGCAGTGGCCTACAGGGGGCTGGAGAGACCCAGTACTTC